This T cell receptor beta chain originates from a study of blood T cell repertoires in COVID-19. Study-wide context: Researchers got acute and convalescent COVID-19 samples from the United States, Italy and Spain.

Authors' methods: Cell counts per sample came from amplifying reference gene primers. TCRdb keeps only in-frame clones here, not all; method: immunoSEQ multiplex PCR. V and J calls and clone size are given by that table; D and trimming were obtained from the DNA. The table includes about 84,000 clones, around three quarters detected once. This CDR3 has 14 residues. V lost 6 bases to trimming and J lost 4 bases; unmatched junction nucleotides: 4. Per the germline V gene, CDR1 is MRHNA and CDR2 is SNTAGT. This clone was observed a few times. The sequencing input was peripheral blood. The rearrangement uses TRBV6-4 and TRBJ1-1; 11 nucleotides agree with TRBD1. The sequence was collected from a man between 50 and 59 years old with active or convalescent COVID-19. This CDR3 is CASSPGTGGTEAFF. For the CDR3, the DNA is TGTGCCAGCAGCCCCGGGACAGGGGGCACTGAAGCTTTCTTT.